There are a few counts of the clone carrying this T cell receptor beta chain. The method was immunoSEQ multiplex PCR; TCRdb's version includes in-frame clones alone and lacks a portion of them. The table has 1,200 or so clones, almost 70% seen once; the top ten hold 14% to 15%. These data belong to a study of circulating tumor DNA in untreated peripheral T-cell lymphoma. Study as a whole: Serum was collected at baseline and serially during treatment for tumor TCR ctDNA.

The clonotype comes from a human donor with peripheral T-cell lymphoma. The sample was cell-free DNA from blood serum.

The chain's CDR3 is CASTDRANTGELFF. The CDR3 nucleotides read TGTGCCAGCACCGACAGGGCCAACACCGGGGAGCTGTTTTTT. The rearrangement links TRBV6-5 to TRBJ2-2; 7 nucleotides agree with TRBD1. The germline V gene encodes CDR1 MNHEY and CDR2 SVGAGI. The V and J ends lost 7 bases and 2 bases, in that order; junction bases with no gene match: 4. The CDR3 has 14 amino acids.